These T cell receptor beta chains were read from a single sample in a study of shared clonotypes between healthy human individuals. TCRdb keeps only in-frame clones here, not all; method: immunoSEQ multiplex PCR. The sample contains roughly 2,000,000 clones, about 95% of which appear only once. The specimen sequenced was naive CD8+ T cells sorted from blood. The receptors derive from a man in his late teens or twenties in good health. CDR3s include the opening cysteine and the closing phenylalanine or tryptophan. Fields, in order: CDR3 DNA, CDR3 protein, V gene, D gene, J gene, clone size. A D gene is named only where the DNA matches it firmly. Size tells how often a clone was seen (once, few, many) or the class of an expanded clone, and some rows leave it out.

TGTGCCACCAGCAGAGATGAGGGGCAGGAGAAAGATACGCAGTATTTT	CATSRDEGQEKDTQYF	TRBV15	NA	TRBJ2-3	once
TGTGCCTGGAGTTGCGGGGCCCCCCCCTTC	CAWSCGAPPF	TRBV30	NA	TRBJ2-7	NA
TGTGCCAGCAGCCAAGATCTACAGGGAGGCTACGAGCAGTACTTC	CASSQDLQGGYEQYF	TRBV4-2	NA	TRBJ2-7	NA
TGTGCCAGCAGCGATAGCGGGAGGCCGTCTGCAGATACGCAGTATTTT	CASSDSGRPSADTQYF	TRBV9	TRBD2	TRBJ2-3	NA
TGCGCCAGCAGCCAAGAGACTAGCGGGAGTTACATTCAGTACTTC	CASSQETSGSYIQYF	TRBV4-3	TRBD2	TRBJ2-4	NA
TGTGCCAGCAGCTTGGAAGGGGAGGGAAACACCATATATTTT	CASSLEGEGNTIYF	TRBV5-4	NA	TRBJ1-3	once
TGCGCCAGCAGCCTGGACAGGGGGTACAATGAGCAGTTCTTC	CASSLDRGYNEQFF	TRBV10-1	TRBD1	TRBJ2-1	NA
TGTGCCAGTAATGACAGGTTGGGATATCAGCCCCAGCATTTT	CASNDRLGYQPQHF	TRBV19	NA	TRBJ1-5	NA
TGTGCCAGCAGTTCCGTCTACGAGCAGTACTTC	CASSSVYEQYF	TRBV25-1	NA	TRBJ2-7	NA
TGTGCCAGCAGCTTGTCAGGACAGGGGATCTCCTACGAGCAGTACTTC	CASSLSGQGISYEQYF	TRBV5-6	TRBD1	TRBJ2-7	NA
TGTGCCAGCAGTGAAGTCGGTGGGAGCGGGGAGTCAGATACGCAGTATTTT	CASSEVGGSGESDTQYF	TRBV2	TRBD2	TRBJ2-3	NA
TGTGCCAGCTCTCAGCCACTCCACACAGATACGCAGTATTTT	CASSQPLHTDTQYF	TRBV6-1	NA	TRBJ2-3	NA
TGTGCCAGTACCCAAGGGTCTATTGGCTACACCTTC	CASTQGSIGYTF	TRBV19	NA	TRBJ1-2	NA
TGTGCCAGCAGCTTTAAATCGGGTTACACTGAAGCTTTCTTT	CASSFKSGYTEAFF	TRBV7-2	NA	TRBJ1-1	NA
TGTGCCAGCGGTCTGGCAGGGCAGAACACTGAAGCTTTCTTT	CASGLAGQNTEAFF	TRBV28	NA	TRBJ1-1	NA
TGTGCCAGCAACCAACAGGGTGAGAACACTGAAGCTTTCTTT	CASNQQGENTEAFF	TRBV16	NA	TRBJ1-1	once
TGCGCCAGCAGTGACAGCAATCAGCCCCAGCATTTT	CASSDSNQPQHF	TRBV10-1	NA	TRBJ1-5	NA
TGCGCCAGCAGCCAAGATGTCGGGGGTTGGAGAGGAGAGACCCAGTACTTC	CASSQDVGGWRGETQYF	TRBV4-3	NA	TRBJ2-5	NA
TGTGCCAGCACCCCGAGCGGGGGGGCATGGAATGAGCAGTTCTTC	CASTPSGGAWNEQFF	TRBV6-6	TRBD2	TRBJ2-1	NA
TGTGCCAGTAGTATAGATGGGTATAGCAATCAGCCCCAGCATTTT	CASSIDGYSNQPQHF	TRBV19	NA	TRBJ1-5	NA
TGTGCCAGCAGCGCCGGGACTAGCGGATACAATGAGCAGTTCTTC	CASSAGTSGYNEQFF	TRBV9	TRBD2	TRBJ2-1	NA
TGTGCCAGCAGCTTTTCAGGGGGGATTTATGGCTACACCTTC	CASSFSGGIYGYTF	TRBV11-2	TRBD1	TRBJ1-2	NA
TGTGCCTGGGCGGGGGGATATGGGAATTCACCCCTCCACTTT	CAWAGGYGNSPLHF	TRBV30	NA	TRBJ1-6	NA
TGTGCCAGCAGCTCGGGACAGTGGCCTTGGGACACTGAAGCTTTCTTT	CASSSGQWPWDTEAFF	TRBV7-2	TRBD1	TRBJ1-1	NA
TGCGCCAGCAGCCTCGATCCGACAGGGCTGAGCTCCTACGAGCAGTACTTC	CASSLDPTGLSSYEQYF	TRBV4-1	TRBD1	TRBJ2-7	NA
TGTGCCAGCAGCTTAGCGCAGGGCGGGAGCCCGGGGGTTGATGAGCAGTTCTTC	CASSLAQGGSPGVDEQFF	TRBV7-8	TRBD2	TRBJ2-1	NA
TGTGCCAGCAGCCGACAGAGGACTGGAAACACCATATATTTT	CASSRQRTGNTIYF	TRBV6-6	NA	TRBJ1-3	NA
TGTGCCAGTAGCCCGGGACTAGCGGGAAACACCGGGGAGCTGTTTTTT	CASSPGLAGNTGELFF	TRBV19	TRBD2	TRBJ2-2	NA
TGTGCCAGCAGACCGGACAGGGCGAGCGGGAGGGCTTTCGAGCAGTACTTC	CASRPDRASGRAFEQYF	TRBV5-8	TRBD2	TRBJ2-7	NA
TGTGCCAGCAGCTTGTCTAGCGGGGATACGCAGTATTTT	CASSLSSGDTQYF	TRBV7-9	TRBD2	TRBJ2-3	NA
TGTGCCAGCAGTCCTGCGGGACAGGGAGACTATGGCTACACCTTC	CASSPAGQGDYGYTF	TRBV27	TRBD1	TRBJ1-2	NA
TGTGCCTGGCCCGGACAGGGGGCAGGGGGCTACACCTTC	CAWPGQGAGGYTF	TRBV30	TRBD1	TRBJ1-2	NA
TGTGCCAGCAGGACTTATCCCGGTAAAGGGGACTCTGGAAACACCATATATTTT	CASRTYPGKGDSGNTIYF	TRBV28	NA	TRBJ1-3	NA
TGTGCCAGCAGTGAAGGCGAGTTAGTGACCACCTACGAGCAGTACTTC	CASSEGELVTTYEQYF	TRBV6-1	NA	TRBJ2-7	NA
TGTGCCAGCAGCTTTCTCGGAGGGCCCAAAGAGACCCAGTACTTC	CASSFLGGPKETQYF	TRBV7-3	NA	TRBJ2-5	NA
TGTGCCAGCAGTTTGATACTAGCGGGAGAAGACAATGAGCAGTTCTTC	CASSLILAGEDNEQFF	TRBV6-5	TRBD2	TRBJ2-1	NA
TGTGCCAGCAGCTTTACAGGAGCTAACTATGGCTACACCTTC	CASSFTGANYGYTF	TRBV7-9	NA	TRBJ1-2	NA